The TCR beta chain under discussion was sequenced for a study of blood T cell repertoires in COVID-19 (dated by TCRdb to about 2020). Concerning the study at large: Samples from collaborators originated in the United States, Italy and Spain and spanned both the acute and convalescent phases of COVID-19. The prospective study material was composed of cDNA or gDNA derived from T cells, B-cell-depleted T cells, or PBMCs. The dataset comprised deeply sampled blood TCRbeta repertoires from subjects exposed to, actively infected with, or recovered from COVID-19. The repertoires were made available in a free public database intended to serve as a resource for research on the immune response to SARS-CoV-2. Samples were obtained from the ongoing ImmuneRACE study (first 160 participants) and from 1,200 or so subjects provided by 6 global collaborators. Sample metadata almost always included a de-identified subject ID, COVID-19 status, age in years and sex. HLA class I and class II types, where available, came from metadata supplied by the sample provider rather than from assay-based typing.

Enrolling through a virtual design, the prospective study's participants ranged in age from roughly 18 to 95 years and lived across more than 20 United States geographic areas. To assign participants to cohorts, the prospective study relied on clinical history that participants themselves reported in a screening survey and a study questionnaire. Recovered participants in ImmuneRACE Cohort 3 were defined as having two consecutive negative NP/OP PCR tests, clearance from a healthcare professional, or resolution of symptoms. In the prospective study, mobile phlebotomists collected whole blood, serum and a nasopharyngeal or oropharyngeal swab from each participant. Participants in the prospective study had the option to provide additional blood draws and questionnaires over a roughly 2-month period. Prospective study blood samples were shipped either frozen or at room temperature before DNA extraction.

Reading from cysteine to phenylalanine, the CDR3 counts 18 amino acids. The only DNA kept is the CDR3, 54 bases in frame from the first base. According to the germline V gene (reference sequence), CDR1 reads LGHDT and CDR2 reads YNNKEL. Clipping removes 1 base from V and 2 bases from J, with 8 as the unmatched junction base count. TCRbeta CDR3 regions were amplified from genomic DNA using the immunoSEQ Assay, a bias-controlled multiplex PCR. From the authors' description of their analysis: The number of nucleated cells in each sample was estimated from the amplification of reference gene primers within the assay. To quantify the absolute abundance of each unique TCRbeta CDR3 rearrangement, sequence reads were collapsed and filtered. For each sample, productive Simpson clonality was calculated as the square root of Simpson's diversity index over productive rearrangements. This is the immuneACCESS table as TCRdb keeps it, with only in-frame sequences that have V and J called. A part of the clones is gone; compared with another copy, unresolved V genes explain less than half, and the rest is unexplained. V, J and clone size were drawn from that table, and D and trimming were deduced from the DNA. For this sample the table gives around 230,000 clones, of which approximately 82% were detected only once. Together, the top ten hold approximately 15% of the sample.

Worth noting for this clone: Its antigen is unknown. The input lacks base qualities; no much larger clone sits a single base away.

Overall results and qualifications from the work: The quantity of clinical and demographic metadata differed by source and by participant and was supplied without curation.

This chain is built from TRBV3-1 (or the pseudogene TRBV3-2) and TRBJ2-3; a stretch of 11 junction bases matches TRBD2. The sequence came from a man aged 35 to 55 who had recovered from COVID-19. Sequenced sample: PBMCs or T cells enriched from blood (not recorded which). The CDR3 protein: CASSQGYRLAGNTDTQYF. The nucleotides read TGTGCCAGCAGCCAAGGATACAGACTAGCGGGGAACACAGATACGCAGTATTTT.